Listed here are 21 T cell receptor beta chains from one sample, sequenced in a study of T-cell reconstitution after alpha-beta-depleted transplantation in children. Preparing the TCRbeta library involved the use of unique molecular identifiers. Each CDR3 protein gets one entry after TCRdb re-called the PCR reads with MiXCR. This sample has 500,000 or so distinct CDR3 sequences, with 30% to 35% found just once. Specimen: PBMCs from the stem cell graft donor, collected from the stem cell graft. These receptors came from a human donor who donated a stem cell graft to a child with aplastic anemia.

The rearrangement links TRBV7-2 to TRBJ2-5; the match to TRBD1 covers 9 bases. The CDR3 spans 15 residues. Germline V CDR1 and CDR2: SGHTA, FQGNSA. Unmatched junction bases numbered 6, after V lost 5 bases and J lost 2 bases. Written as DNA, the CDR3 is TGTGCCAGCAGCATAACGACAGGGGGTCAAGAGACCCAGTACTTC. It codes for CASSITTGGQETQYF.

V and J are TRBV2 and TRBJ2-5; TRBD2 aligns across 7 bases. CDR1 and CDR2 (germline): SNHLY, FYNNEI. J gave up 5 bases and V 3 bases, and 12 bases lay outside the gene matches. The CDR3 contains 16 residues. The CDR3 here is CASSDSLAVGGETQYF. The CDR3 nucleotides read TGTGCCAGCAGTGACTCCCTGGCGGTGGGAGGGGAGACCCAGTACTTC. Looking up the rest from reference TRBV2 and TRBJ2-5 gives the full variable domain: EPEVTQTPSHQVTQMGQEVILRCVPISNHLYFYWYRQILGQKVEFLVSFYNNEISEKSEIFDDQFSVERPDGSNFTLKIRSTKLEDSAMYFCASSDSLAVGGETQYFGPGTRLLVL.

This chain uses TRBV6-2 or TRBV6-3 with TRBJ2-7; tentative D call: TRBD2 (6 bases). Trimming shortened V by 0 bases and J by 0 bases, and 15 bases separated the two germline ends. This CDR3 region has 17 residues. Looked up from germline, CDR1 is MNHEY and CDR2 is SVGEGT. The CDR3 is CASSYSGGRSSSYEQYV. CDR3 coding DNA: TGTGCCAGCAGTTACTCGGGGGGACGGTCGAGCTCCTACGAGCAGTACGTC.

The chain recombines TRBV7-9 with TRBJ2-3; unclear D gene. Trimming shortened V by 4 bases and J by 9 bases, and 11 bases separated the two germline ends. Germline V gives CDR1 SEHNR, CDR2 FQNEAQ (reference sequence). The CDR3 totals 12 residues. CDR3 loop: CASSSLSLTQYF. CDR3 DNA sequence: TGTGCCAGCAGCTCCTTGTCTTTAACGCAGTATTTT.

This clonotype was observed a handful of times. The chain recombines TRBV18 with TRBJ1-1; unclear D gene. The germline V gene encodes CDR1 KGHSH and CDR2 LQKENI. The CDR3 loop spans 13 amino acids. The V end lost 6 bases, the J end lost 3 bases, and 11 bases lay between the germline ends. The CDR3 here is CASSRSVDTEAFF. As DNA, the CDR3 is TGTGCCAGCTCCCGGAGTGTGGACACTGAAGCTTTCTTT.

Of note for this clonotype: The junction and the germline gene differ at one end; a read error may be behind it. The CDR3 DNA reads TGCGCCAGCAGCTTATATGTGGGACTAGCGGGAGGAGGCACCGGGGAGCTGTTTTTT. This sequence encodes CASSLYVGLAGGGTGELFF. The chain combines TRBV11-2 with TRBJ2-2; TRBD2 matches 15 bases. Germline CDR1 and CDR2: SGHAT and FQNNGV. This CDR3 spans 19 amino acids.

This clonotype was counted only a few times. The CDR3 here is CASSLAHSGSNGNEQFF. DNA of the CDR3: TGTGCCAGCAGCTTAGCGCATAGCGGGAGTAATGGAAATGAGCAGTTCTTC. The gene calls are TRBV7-7 and TRBJ2-1; 9 nucleotides align to TRBD2. The CDR3 contains 17 residues. Germline V gives CDR1 SSHAT, CDR2 FNYEAQ (reference sequence). The V segment lost 0 bases and the J segment 7 bases; nucleotides outside the gene matches: 10.

Only a few counts were recorded for this clonotype. The chain has TRBV19 and TRBJ1-1; D call uncertain. The CDR3 is 13 residues long. The V end was cut by 3 bases, the J end by 8 bases, with 13 bases between. Germline V CDR1 and CDR2: LNHDA, SQIVND (reference sequence). The CDR3 DNA reads TGTGCCAGTAGTATTTTGGGATTTGCCGAAGCTTTCTTT. Protein sequence: CASSILGFAEAFF.

In its sample, this clonotype was seen a few times. The rearrangement joins TRBV6-1 to TRBJ1-1; 9 nucleotides agree with TRBD1. This CDR3 comprises 14 residues. CDR1 MNHNS and CDR2 SASEGT come from the germline V gene. J lost 1 base, V lost 6 bases, and 3 bases had no gene match. As DNA, the CDR3 is TGTGCCAGCAGGGGGACAGGGAGGAACACTGAAGCTTTCTTT. It specifies CASRGTGRNTEAFF.

This clonotype has just a few counts. The chain has TRBV7-9 and TRBJ2-3; 8 bases map to TRBD2. V lost 0 bases to trimming and J lost 5 bases; unmatched junction nucleotides: 10. Germline V gives CDR1 SEHNR, CDR2 FQNEAQ (reference sequence). CDR3 length equals 17 residues. The CDR3 loop reads CASSLATPAGVGDTQYF. The CDR3 DNA reads TGTGCCAGCAGCTTAGCCACTCCAGCGGGAGTGGGAGATACGCAGTATTTT. Full variable domain (missing parts from reference TRBV7-9 and TRBJ2-3): DTGVSQNPRHKITKRGQNVTFRCDPISEHNRLYWYRQTLGQGPEFLTYFQNEAQLEKSRLLSDRFSAERPKGSFSTLEIQRTEQGDSAMYLCASSLATPAGVGDTQYFGPGTRLTVL.

This clonotype was seen a few times. This chain links TRBV5-1 with TRBJ2-5; D ambiguous. Germline CDR1 reads SGHRS; CDR2 reads YFSETQ. Trimming left V 5 bases short and J 5 bases short, with 10 bases between. CDR3 length equals 12 residues. The CDR3 DNA is TGCGCCAGCAGTCGGATGGCGGAGACCCAGTACTTC. Amino acids: CASSRMAETQYF.

The gene calls are TRBV6-2 or TRBV6-3 and TRBJ2-7; 8 positions match TRBD1. This CDR3 is built from 14 residues. V trimming: 6 bases; J trimming: 0 bases; junction bases outside the gene matches: 4. CDR1 and CDR2 (germline): MNHEY, SVGEGT. CDR3 loop: CASRGQGISYEQYF. The CDR3 DNA reads as TGTGCCAGCAGAGGACAGGGTATCTCCTACGAGCAGTACTTC.

The J gene is TRBJ1-3, the V gene TRBV15, with D unclear. CDR3 length: 13 residues. Trimming removed 6 bases from V and 0 bases from J, with 6 bases in between. Looked up from germline, CDR1 is LNHNV and CDR2 is YYDKDF (reference sequence). The CDR3 protein is CATRGSSGNTIYF. DNA of the CDR3: TGTGCCACCAGGGGCAGCTCTGGAAACACCATATATTTT.

Of note for this clonotype: An end of the junction does not agree with germline; a read error may underlie this. The CDR3 loop reads CSARDSGATGPF. The CDR3 DNA is TGCAGTGCTAGAGATTCAGGGGCCACGGGACCCTTC. The chain carries TRBV20-1 and TRBJ2-7, with D possibly being TRBD1 (6 bases). The CDR3 sequence is 12 residues long. Germline V gene sequence: CDR1 DFQATT, CDR2 SNEGSKA (reference sequence).

In this sample, this clonotype turned up a few times. Here the CDR3 reads CASSLGLTDSNQPQHF. Here the CDR3 DNA reads TGTGCCAGCAGTTTGGGATTGACAGATAGCAATCAGCCCCAGCATTTT. The rearrangement links TRBV12-3 or TRBV12-4 to TRBJ1-5; possibly TRBD1 for D (5 bases). V lost 3 bases to trimming and J lost 0 bases, with 12 bases between them. The CDR3 is 16 residues long.

The rearrangement links TRBV24-1 to TRBJ1-1; D is perhaps TRBD1 (5 bases). V lost 5 bases to trimming and J lost 7 bases, with 13 bases between them. Per the germline V gene, CDR1 is KGHDR and CDR2 is SFDVKD. The CDR3 has 13 residues. CDR3 in amino acids: CATSGRGTNEAFF. Here the CDR3 DNA reads TGTGCCACCAGTGGTCGGGGGACCAATGAAGCTTTCTTT.

The chain is built from TRBV27 and TRBJ2-7; D gene unclear. CDR1 MNHEY and CDR2 SMNVEV come from the germline V gene (reference sequence). Trimming removed 0 bases at V and 0 bases at J, with 9 bases between. The CDR3 is 15 residues long. CDR3 sequence reads: CASSLSAVLSYEQYF. DNA of the CDR3: TGTGCCAGCAGTTTATCCGCAGTTCTCTCCTACGAGCAGTACTTC.

In its sample, this clonotype was seen a few times. The rearrangement joins TRBV29-1 to TRBJ1-2; unclear D gene. Per germline, CDR1 SQVTM and CDR2 ANQGSEA. The V gene lost 4 bases and the J gene lost 6 bases, with 9 bases spanning the gap. The CDR3 has 11 amino acids. CDR3 residues: CSVGHRDGYTF. The CDR3 DNA sequence: TGCAGCGTTGGTCACAGAGATGGCTACACCTTC.

This clonotype has more than one count but fewer than ten. The gene calls are TRBV5-5 and TRBJ1-2; D is uncertain. The ends were cut back, 4 bases at V and 2 bases at J, with 12 bases in the middle. The CDR3 spans 14 residues. Germline V CDR1 and CDR2: SGHKS, YYEKEE (reference sequence). Here the CDR3 reads CASSIADPNYGYTF. CDR3 sequence (DNA): TGTGCCAGCAGCATTGCGGATCCAAACTATGGCTACACCTTC.

This clonotype has only a few counts. The CDR3: CASSLEIRQPQHF. The CDR3 DNA sequence: TGTGCCAGCAGCTTAGAGATAAGGCAGCCCCAGCATTTT. The V and J genes are TRBV7-2 and TRBJ1-5; no firm D call. CDR3 length: 13 residues. Per germline, CDR1 SGHTA and CDR2 FQGNSA. V was shortened by 1 base and J by 7 bases, with 8 bases between the two germline ends.

This clonotype has a handful of counts. V gene TRBV11-1 combines with J gene TRBJ2-5; D perhaps matches TRBD2 (5 bases). The CDR3 spans 16 residues. V was cut by 0 bases and J by 1 base, with 12 bases left in between. Per the germline V gene, CDR1 is SGHAT and CDR2 is FQDESV (reference sequence). CDR3 loop: CASSLASGLTQETQYF. In DNA, the CDR3 is TGTGCCAGCAGCTTAGCGTCGGGGTTAACCCAAGAGACCCAGTACTTC.